This T cell receptor (beta chain) originates from a study of PD-1 blockade in classical Hodgkin lymphoma. All the patients suffered relapse after autologous stem cell transplantation, and brentuximab vedotin exposure differed. Libraries were prepared by immunoSEQ multiplex PCR; TCRdb keeps only in-frame clonotypes and omits some of them. The table lists 50,000 to 75,000 clones, 85% to 90% of them singletons. Germline CDR1 and CDR2: SGHRS and YFSETQ. The CDR3 consists of 14 residues. V lost 3 bases to trimming and J lost 4 bases; unmatched junction nucleotides: 4. J is TRBJ1-5 and V is TRBV5-1; TRBD1 matches 7 bases. Here the sequenced sample was peripheral blood mononuclear cells (PBMCs), taken before the second cycle of nivolumab. The sequence was collected from a human donor with classical Hodgkin lymphoma. The CDR3 loop is CASSSGQPNQPQHF. CDR3 DNA sequence: TGCGCCAGCAGCTCGGGACAGCCTAATCAGCCCCAGCATTTT.